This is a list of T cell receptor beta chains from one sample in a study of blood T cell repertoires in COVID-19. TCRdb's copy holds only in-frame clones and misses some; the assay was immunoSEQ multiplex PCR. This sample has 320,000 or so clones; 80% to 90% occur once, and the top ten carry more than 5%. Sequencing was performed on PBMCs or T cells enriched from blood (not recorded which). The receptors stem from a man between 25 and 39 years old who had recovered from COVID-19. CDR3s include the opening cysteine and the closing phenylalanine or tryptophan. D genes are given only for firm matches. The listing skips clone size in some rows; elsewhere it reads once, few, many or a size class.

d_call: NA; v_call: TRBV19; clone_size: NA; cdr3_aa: CASLTDRREAFF
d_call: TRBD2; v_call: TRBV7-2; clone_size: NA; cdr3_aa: CASSLETSGENYEQYF
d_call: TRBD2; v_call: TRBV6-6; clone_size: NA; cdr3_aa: CASSRSGGSSYNEQFF
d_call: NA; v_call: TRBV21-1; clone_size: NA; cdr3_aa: CASTHRQGDYNEQFF
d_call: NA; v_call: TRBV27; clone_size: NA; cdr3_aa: CASSPQTGLNQPQHF
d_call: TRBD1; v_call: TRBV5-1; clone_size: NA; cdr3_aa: CASSPGQGDEQYF
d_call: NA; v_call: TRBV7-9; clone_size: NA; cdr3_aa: CASSSVTAGSGNTIYF
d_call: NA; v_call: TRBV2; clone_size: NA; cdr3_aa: CASIRTANEQYF
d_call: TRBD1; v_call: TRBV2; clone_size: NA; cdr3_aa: CATQRTGILTDTQYF
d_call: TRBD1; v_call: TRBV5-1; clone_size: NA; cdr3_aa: CASRDRGSTGANVLTF
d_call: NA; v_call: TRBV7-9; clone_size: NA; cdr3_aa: CASSPTEPIVTLHF
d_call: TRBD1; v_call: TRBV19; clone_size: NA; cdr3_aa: CASRQGTQPQHF
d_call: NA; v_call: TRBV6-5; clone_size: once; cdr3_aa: CASRKPGWDYGYTF
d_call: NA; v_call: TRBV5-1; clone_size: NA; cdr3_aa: CASSLGHGGNTIYF
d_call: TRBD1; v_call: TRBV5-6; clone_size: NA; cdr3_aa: CASSLGQGPGISPLHF